The following is a TCR beta chain sequence with its context. Its specificity is not known. The germline V gene has CDR1 MNHEY and CDR2 SMNVEV (reference sequence). The CDR3 is 13 amino acids. Trimming stripped 2 bases from V and 6 bases from J, with 10 bases between. The data are from a study of cytomegalovirus exposure and HLA in healthy donors. Study results and limitations: As immune exposure information, only CMV serostatus was available.

The PCR employed 60 Vbeta primers together with 13 Jbeta primers. This table comes from immunoSEQ multiplex PCR, and its TCRdb copy is limited to in-frame clones, with some not included. The repertoire consists of under 200,000 clones, with 80% occurring once and the leading ten covering approximately 5.1%. The chain uses TRBV27 and TRBJ1-2; D ambiguous. The receptor's source is a man between 40 and 49 years old in good health and CMV-seronegative. Sequenced material: PBMCs. The CDR3 bases are TGTGCCAGCAGTTTACGGGCGACTAATGGCTACACCTTC. Amino acids: CASSLRATNGYTF.